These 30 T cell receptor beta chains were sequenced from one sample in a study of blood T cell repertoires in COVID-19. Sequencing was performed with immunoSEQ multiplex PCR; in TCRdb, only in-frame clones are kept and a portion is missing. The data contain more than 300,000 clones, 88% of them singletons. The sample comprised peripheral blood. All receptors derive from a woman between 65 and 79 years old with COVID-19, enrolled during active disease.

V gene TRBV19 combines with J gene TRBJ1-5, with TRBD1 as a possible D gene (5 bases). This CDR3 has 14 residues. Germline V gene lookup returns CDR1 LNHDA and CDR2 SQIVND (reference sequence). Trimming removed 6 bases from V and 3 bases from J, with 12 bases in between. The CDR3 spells CASSGGNYNQPQHF. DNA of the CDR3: TGTGCCAGTAGCGGGGGGAACTACAATCAGCCCCAGCATTTT.

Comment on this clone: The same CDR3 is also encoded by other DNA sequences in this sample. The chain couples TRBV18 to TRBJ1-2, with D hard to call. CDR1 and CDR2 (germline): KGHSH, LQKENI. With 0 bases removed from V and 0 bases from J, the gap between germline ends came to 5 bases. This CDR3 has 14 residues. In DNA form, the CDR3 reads TGTGCCAGCTCACCACCTCTAGCTAACTATGGCTACACCTTC. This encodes CASSPPLANYGYTF.

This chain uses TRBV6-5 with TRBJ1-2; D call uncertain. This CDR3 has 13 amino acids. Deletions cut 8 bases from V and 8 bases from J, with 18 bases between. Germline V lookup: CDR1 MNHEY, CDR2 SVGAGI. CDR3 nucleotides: TGTGCCAGCGGCGAGGGAGCAGTGGGGGGCTACACCTTC. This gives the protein CASGEGAVGGYTF.

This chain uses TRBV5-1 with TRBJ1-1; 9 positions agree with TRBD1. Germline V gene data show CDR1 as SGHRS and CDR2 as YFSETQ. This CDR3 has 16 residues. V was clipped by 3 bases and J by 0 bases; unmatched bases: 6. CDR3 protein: CASSWTGDGVNTEAFF. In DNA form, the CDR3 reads TGCGCCAGCAGCTGGACAGGGGACGGGGTGAACACTGAAGCTTTCTTT.

The CDR3 DNA is TGTGCCACCAGCAGGCGGATTTACGGGACAGAGACCTATGGCTACACCTTC. This encodes CATSRRIYGTETYGYTF. The rearrangement uses TRBV15 and TRBJ1-2; TRBD1 agrees at 7 bases. Losses at the gene ends were 3 bases for V and 4 bases for J; bases not matched to a gene: 14. In germline, CDR1 is LNHNV, CDR2 YYDKDF (reference sequence). CDR3 size: 17 residues.

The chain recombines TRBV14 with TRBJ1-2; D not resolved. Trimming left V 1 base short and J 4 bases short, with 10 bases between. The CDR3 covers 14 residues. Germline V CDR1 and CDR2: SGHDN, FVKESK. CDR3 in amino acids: CASSQVQAPYGYTF. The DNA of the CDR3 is TGTGCCAGCAGCCAAGTTCAGGCCCCCTATGGCTACACCTTC.

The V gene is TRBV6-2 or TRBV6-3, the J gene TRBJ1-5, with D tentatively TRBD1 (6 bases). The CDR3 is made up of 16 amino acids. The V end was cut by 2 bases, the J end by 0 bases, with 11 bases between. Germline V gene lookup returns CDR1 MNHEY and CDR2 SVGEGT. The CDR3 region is CASSYRDIHSNQPQHF. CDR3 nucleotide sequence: TGTGCCAGCAGTTACCGGGACATCCATAGCAATCAGCCCCAGCATTTT.

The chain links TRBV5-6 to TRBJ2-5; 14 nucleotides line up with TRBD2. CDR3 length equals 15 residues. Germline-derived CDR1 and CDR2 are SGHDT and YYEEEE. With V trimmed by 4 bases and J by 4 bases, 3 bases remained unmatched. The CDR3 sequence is CASSPGLAGGETQYF. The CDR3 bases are TGTGCCAGCAGCCCCGGACTAGCGGGGGGAGAGACCCAGTACTTC.

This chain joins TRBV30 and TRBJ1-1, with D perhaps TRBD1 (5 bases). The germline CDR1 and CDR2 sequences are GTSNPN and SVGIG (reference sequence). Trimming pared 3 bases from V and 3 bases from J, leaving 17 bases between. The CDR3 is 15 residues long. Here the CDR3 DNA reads TGTGCCTGGAGACAAAGGGACCGGAGGGACACTGAAGCTTTCTTT. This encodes CAWRQRDRRDTEAFF.

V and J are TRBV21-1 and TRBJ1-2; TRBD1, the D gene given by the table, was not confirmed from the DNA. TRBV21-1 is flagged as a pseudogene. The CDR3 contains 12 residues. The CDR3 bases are TGTGCCAGTCCCGGGACAATCTATGGCTACACCTTC. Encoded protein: CASPGTIYGYTF.

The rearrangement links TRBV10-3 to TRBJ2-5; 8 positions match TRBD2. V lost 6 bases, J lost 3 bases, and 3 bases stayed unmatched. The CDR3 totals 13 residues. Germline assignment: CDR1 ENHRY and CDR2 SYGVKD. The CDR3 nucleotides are TGTGCCATCAGAGGGACTAGTGAAGAGACCCAGTACTTC. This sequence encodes CAIRGTSEETQYF.

The CDR3 sequence: CASSQDWAGGIQYF. The CDR3 DNA sequence: TGCGCCAGCAGCCAAGATTGGGCAGGGGGCATTCAGTACTTC. V usage is TRBV4-1 and J usage is TRBJ2-4; 7 positions agree with TRBD1. The CDR3 is 14 residues long. Germline CDR1 and CDR2: MGHRA and YSYEKL. Germline trimming cut 0 bases from V and 9 bases from J; bases unmatched to any gene: 5.

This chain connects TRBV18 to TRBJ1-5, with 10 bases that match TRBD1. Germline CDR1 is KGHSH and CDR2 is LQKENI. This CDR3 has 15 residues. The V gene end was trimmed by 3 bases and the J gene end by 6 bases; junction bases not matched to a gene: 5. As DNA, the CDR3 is TGTGCCAGCTCACCGGGACAGGGGCGGATTCAGCCCCAGCATTTT. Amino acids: CASSPGQGRIQPQHF.

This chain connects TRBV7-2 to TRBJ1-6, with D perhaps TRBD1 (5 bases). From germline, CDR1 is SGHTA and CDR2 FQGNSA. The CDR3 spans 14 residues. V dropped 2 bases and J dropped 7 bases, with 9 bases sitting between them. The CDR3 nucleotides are TGTGCCAGCAGCTTAAGGGGTCGAAATTCACCCCTCCACTTT. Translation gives CASSLRGRNSPLHF.

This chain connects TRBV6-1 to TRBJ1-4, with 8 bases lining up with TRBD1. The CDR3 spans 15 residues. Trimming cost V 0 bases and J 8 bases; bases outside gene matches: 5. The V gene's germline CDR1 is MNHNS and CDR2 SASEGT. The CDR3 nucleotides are TGTGCCAGCAGTGAAGCGCAGGGGGCTGGGGAAAAACTGTTTTTT. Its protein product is CASSEAQGAGEKLFF.

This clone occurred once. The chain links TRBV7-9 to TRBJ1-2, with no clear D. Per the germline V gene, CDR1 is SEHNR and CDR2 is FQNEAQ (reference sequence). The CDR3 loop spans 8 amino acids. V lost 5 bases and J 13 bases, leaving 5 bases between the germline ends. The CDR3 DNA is TGTGCCAGCAGCCCCATCACCTTC. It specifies CASSPITF.

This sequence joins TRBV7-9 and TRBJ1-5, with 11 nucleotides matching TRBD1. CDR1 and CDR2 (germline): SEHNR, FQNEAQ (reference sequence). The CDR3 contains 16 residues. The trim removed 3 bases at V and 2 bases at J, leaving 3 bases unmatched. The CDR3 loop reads CASSLGQGGRNQPQHF. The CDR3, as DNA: TGTGCCAGCAGCTTGGGACAGGGGGGGCGCAATCAGCCCCAGCATTTT. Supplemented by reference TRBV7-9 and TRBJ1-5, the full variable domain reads DTGVSQNPRHKITKRGQNVTFRCDPISEHNRLYWYRQTLGQGPEFLTYFQNEAQLEKSRLLSDRFSAERPKGSFSTLEIQRTEQGDSAMYLCASSLGQGGRNQPQHFGDGTRLSIL.

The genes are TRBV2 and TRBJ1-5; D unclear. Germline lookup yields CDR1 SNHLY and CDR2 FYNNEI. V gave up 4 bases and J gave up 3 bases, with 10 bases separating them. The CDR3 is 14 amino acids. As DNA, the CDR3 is TGTGCCAGCAGTGTCGTGACTTCCAATCAGCCCCAGCATTTT. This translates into CASSVVTSNQPQHF.

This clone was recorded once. DNA of the CDR3: TGCGCCAGCAGCTTGGCCCTAACCTATAATTCACCCCTCCACTTT. It encodes CASSLALTYNSPLHF. The rearrangement links TRBV5-1 to TRBJ1-6; D ambiguous. Germline lookup yields CDR1 SGHRS and CDR2 YFSETQ. With 0 bases removed from V and 2 bases from J, the gap between germline ends came to 6 bases. The CDR3 has 15 amino acids.

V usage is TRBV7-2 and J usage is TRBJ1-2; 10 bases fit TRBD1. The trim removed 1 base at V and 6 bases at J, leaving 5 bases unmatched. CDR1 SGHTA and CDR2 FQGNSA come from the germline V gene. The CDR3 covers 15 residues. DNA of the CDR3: TGTGCCAGCAGCTTAGAGAGGACAGGGGGACATGGCTACACCTTC. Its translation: CASSLERTGGHGYTF.

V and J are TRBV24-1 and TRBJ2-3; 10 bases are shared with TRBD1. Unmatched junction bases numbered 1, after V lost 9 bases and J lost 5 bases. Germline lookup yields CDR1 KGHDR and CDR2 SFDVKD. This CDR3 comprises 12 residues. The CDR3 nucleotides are TGTGCCACCCGGGACAGGGGAGATACGCAGTATTTT. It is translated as CATRDRGDTQYF.

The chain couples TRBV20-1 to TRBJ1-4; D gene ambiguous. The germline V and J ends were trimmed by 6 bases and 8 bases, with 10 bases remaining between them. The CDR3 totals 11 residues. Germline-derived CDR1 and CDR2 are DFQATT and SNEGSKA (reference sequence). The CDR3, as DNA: TGCAGTGCCCTTGGAGGGGAAAAACTGTTTTTT. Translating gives CSALGGEKLFF.

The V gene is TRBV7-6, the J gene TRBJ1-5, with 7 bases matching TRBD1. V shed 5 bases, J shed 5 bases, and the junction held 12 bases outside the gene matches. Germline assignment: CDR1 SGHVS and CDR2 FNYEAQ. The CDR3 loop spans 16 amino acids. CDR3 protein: CASSPWTGGADQPQHF. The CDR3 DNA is TGTGCCAGCAGCCCATGGACAGGTGGGGCCGATCAGCCCCAGCATTTT.

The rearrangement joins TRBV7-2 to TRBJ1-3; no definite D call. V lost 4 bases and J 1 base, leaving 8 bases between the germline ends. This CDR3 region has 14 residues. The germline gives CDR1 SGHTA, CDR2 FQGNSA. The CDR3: CASSYQSSGNTIYF. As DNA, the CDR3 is TGTGCCAGCAGCTACCAGTCTTCTGGAAACACCATATATTTT.

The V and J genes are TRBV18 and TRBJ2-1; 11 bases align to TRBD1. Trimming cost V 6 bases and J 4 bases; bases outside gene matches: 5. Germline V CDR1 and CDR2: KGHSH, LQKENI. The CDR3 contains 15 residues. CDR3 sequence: CASSPGTGGYNEQFF. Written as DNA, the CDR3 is TGTGCCAGCTCTCCCGGGACAGGGGGTTACAATGAGCAGTTCTTC.

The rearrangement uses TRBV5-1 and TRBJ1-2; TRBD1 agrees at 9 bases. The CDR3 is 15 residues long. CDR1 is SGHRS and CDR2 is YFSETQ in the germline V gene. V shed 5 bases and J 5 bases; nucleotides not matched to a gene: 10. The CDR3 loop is CASSSGQGPSYGYTF. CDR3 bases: TGCGCCAGCAGTTCCGGACAGGGGCCTAGTTATGGCTACACCTTC.

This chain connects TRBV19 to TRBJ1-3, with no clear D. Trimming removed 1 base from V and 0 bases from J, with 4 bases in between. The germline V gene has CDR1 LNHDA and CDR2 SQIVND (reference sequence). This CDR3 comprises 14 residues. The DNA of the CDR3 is TGTGCCAGTAGTATAGCCGTCTCTGGAAACACCATATATTTT. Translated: CASSIAVSGNTIYF.

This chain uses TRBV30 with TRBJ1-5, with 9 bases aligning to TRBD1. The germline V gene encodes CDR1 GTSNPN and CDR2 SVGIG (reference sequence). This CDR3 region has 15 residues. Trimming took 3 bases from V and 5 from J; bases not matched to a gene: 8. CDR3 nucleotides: TGTGCCTGGAGCCGGGGGACAGGGAGGGATCAGCCCCAGCATTTT. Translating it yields CAWSRGTGRDQPQHF.

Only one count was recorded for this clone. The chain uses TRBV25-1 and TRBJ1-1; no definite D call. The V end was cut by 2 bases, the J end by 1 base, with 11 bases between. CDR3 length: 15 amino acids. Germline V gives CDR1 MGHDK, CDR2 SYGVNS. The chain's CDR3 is CASSEMRAANTEAFF. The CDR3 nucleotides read TGTGCCAGCAGTGAAATGAGGGCGGCGAACACTGAAGCTTTCTTT.

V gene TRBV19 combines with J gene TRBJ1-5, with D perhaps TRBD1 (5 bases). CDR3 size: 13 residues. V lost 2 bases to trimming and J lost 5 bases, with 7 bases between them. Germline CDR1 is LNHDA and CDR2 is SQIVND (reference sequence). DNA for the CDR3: TGTGCCAGTAGTATATGGGGGGATCAGCCCCAGCATTTT. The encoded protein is CASSIWGDQPQHF.